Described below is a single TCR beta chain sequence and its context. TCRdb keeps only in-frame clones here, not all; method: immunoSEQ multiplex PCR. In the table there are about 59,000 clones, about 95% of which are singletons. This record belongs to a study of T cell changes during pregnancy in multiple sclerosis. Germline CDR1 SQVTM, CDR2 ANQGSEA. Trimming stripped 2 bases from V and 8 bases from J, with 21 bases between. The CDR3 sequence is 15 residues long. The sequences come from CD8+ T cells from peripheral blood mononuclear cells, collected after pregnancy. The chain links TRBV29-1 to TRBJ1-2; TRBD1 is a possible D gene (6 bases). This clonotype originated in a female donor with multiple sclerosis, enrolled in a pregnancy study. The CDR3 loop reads CSVESSGLAGEGYTF. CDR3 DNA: TGCAGCGTTGAATCCTCAGGTCTGGCAGGGGAAGGCTACACCTTC.